This T cell receptor (beta chain) was identified in a study of early T cells in non-severe SARS-CoV-2 infection. Study at large: Sequencing of unsorted whole blood was done on bulk RNA, leaving chains unpaired. Whole-study findings and limits: VDJdb-based matching was biased toward anti-spike CD8 responses and missed private and CD4 specificities.

Germline values: CDR1 SGHRS, CDR2 YFSETQ. The CDR3 length is 15 residues. V was trimmed by 4 bases and J by 0 bases, leaving 8 bases between them. As for this clonotype: What it binds is not known.

In the library, individual cDNA molecules carried attached unique molecular identifiers. TCRdb re-called the 5' RACE reads through MiXCR, storing one row per CDR3 protein. Of tens of thousands of distinct CDR3 sequences in the sample, 14% to 15% are singletons; the top ten hold approximately 11%. Sample: whole blood, taken at baseline. The V and J genes are TRBV5-1 and TRBJ2-6; D might be TRBD1 (5 bases). This receptor was obtained from an adult who was a healthcare worker with PCR-confirmed SARS-CoV-2 infection or an uninfected control (not recorded which). The CDR3 sequence: CASSPTDSGANVLTF. CDR3 sequence (DNA): TGCGCCAGCAGCCCGACAGACTCTGGGGCCAACGTCCTGACTTTC. The full variable domain, its missing parts supplied by reference TRBV5-1 and TRBJ2-6, is KAGVTQTPRYLIKTRGQQVTLSCSPISGHRSVSWYQQTPGQGLQFLFEYFSETQRNKGNFPGRFSGRQFSNSRSEMNVSTLELGDSALYLCASSPTDSGANVLTFGAGSRLTVL.